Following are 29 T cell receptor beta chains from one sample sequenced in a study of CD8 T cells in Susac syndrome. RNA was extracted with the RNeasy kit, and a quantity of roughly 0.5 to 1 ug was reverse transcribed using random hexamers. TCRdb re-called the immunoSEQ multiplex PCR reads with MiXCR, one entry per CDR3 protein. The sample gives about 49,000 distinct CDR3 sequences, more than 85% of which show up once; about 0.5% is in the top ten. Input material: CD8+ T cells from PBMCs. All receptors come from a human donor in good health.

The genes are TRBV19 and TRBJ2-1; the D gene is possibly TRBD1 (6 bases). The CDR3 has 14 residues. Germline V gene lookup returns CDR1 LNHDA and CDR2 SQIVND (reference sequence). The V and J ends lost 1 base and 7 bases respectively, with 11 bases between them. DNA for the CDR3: TGTGCCAGTAGTATAGGGACAGCCTTTAATGAGCAGTTCTTC. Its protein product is CASSIGTAFNEQFF. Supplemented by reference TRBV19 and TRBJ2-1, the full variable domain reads DGGITQSPKYLFRKEGQNVTLSCEQNLNHDAMYWYRQDPGQGLRLIYYSQIVNDFQKGDIAEGYSVSREKKESFPLTVTSAQKNPTAFYLCASSIGTAFNEQFFGPGTRLTVL.

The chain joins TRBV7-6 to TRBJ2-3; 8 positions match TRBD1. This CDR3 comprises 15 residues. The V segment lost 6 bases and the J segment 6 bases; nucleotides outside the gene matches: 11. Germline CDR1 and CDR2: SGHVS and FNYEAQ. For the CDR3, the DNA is TGTGCCAGCAGTCTTGCAGGGGGCTCCGGTGATACGCAGTATTTT. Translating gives CASSLAGGSGDTQYF.

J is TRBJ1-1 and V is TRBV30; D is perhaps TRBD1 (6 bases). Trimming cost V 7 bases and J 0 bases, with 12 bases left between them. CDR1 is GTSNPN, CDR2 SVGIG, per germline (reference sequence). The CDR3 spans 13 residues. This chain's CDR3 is CASRGDMNTEAFF. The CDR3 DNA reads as TGTGCCTCCCGCGGGGACATGAACACTGAAGCTTTCTTT.

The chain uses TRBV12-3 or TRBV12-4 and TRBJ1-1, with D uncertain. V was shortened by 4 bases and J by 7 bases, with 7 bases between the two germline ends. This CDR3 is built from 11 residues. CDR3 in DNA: TGTGCCAGCAGTTCAGGTGGTGAAGCTTTCTTT. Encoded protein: CASSSGGEAFF.

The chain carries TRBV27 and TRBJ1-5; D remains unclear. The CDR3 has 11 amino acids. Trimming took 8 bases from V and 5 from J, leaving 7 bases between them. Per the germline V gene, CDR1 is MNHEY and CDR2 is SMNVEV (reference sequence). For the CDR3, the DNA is TGTGCCAGCGGGTTCGATCAGCCCCAGCATTTT. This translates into CASGFDQPQHF.

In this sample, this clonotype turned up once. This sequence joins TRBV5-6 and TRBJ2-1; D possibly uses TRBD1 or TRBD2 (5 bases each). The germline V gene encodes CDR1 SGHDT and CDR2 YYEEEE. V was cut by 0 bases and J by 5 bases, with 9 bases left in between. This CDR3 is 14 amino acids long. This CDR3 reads CASSLVWGNNEQFF. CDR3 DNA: TGTGCCAGCAGCTTGGTTTGGGGGAACAATGAGCAGTTCTTC.

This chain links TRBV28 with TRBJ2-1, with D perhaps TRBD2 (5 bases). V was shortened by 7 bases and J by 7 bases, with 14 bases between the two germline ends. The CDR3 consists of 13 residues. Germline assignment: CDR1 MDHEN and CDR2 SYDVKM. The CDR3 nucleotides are TGTGCCAGCATCGAGGATACGGGGAATGAGCAGTTCTTC. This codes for CASIEDTGNEQFF.

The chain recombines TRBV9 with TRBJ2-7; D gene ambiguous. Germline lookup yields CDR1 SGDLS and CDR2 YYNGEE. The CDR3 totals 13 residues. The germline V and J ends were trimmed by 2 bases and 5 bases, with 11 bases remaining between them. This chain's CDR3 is CASSVDQQNEQYF. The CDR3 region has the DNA TGTGCCAGCAGCGTGGACCAGCAGAACGAGCAGTACTTC.

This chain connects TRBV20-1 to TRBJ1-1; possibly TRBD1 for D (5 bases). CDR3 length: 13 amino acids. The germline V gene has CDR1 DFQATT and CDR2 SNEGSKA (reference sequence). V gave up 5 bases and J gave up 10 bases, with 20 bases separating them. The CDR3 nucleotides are TGCAGTGCTCGCCCCGACGGGGGGATGTTAGCTTTCTTT. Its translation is CSARPDGGMLAFF.

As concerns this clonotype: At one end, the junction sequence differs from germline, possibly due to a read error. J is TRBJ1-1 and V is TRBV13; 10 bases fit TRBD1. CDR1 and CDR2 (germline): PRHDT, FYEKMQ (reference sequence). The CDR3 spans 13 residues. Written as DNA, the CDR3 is TGTGCCAGCAAGGGACAGGGGTATAATGAAGCTCTCTTT. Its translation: CASKGQGYNEALF.

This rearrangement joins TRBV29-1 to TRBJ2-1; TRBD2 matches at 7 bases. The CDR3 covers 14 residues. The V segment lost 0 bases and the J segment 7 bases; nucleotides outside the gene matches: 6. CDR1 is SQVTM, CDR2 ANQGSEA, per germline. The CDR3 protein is CSVEDQAGVNEQFF. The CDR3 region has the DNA TGCAGCGTTGAAGATCAGGCGGGAGTAAATGAGCAGTTCTTC.

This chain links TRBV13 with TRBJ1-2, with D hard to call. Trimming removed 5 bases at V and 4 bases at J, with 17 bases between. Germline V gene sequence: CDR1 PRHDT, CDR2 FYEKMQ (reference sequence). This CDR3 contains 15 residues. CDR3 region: CASSIPVESGYGYTF. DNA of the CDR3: TGTGCCAGCAGCATTCCCGTGGAGTCGGGCTATGGCTACACCTTC.

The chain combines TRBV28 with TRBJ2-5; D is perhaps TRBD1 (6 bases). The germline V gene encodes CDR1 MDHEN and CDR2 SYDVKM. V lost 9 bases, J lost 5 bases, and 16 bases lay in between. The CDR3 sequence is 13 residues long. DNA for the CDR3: TGTGCCAGTCACGGGACACCTCCCGAGACCCAGTACTTC. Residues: CASHGTPPETQYF.

CDR3 in amino acids: CSVEAGFTGWTEAFF. In DNA form, the CDR3 reads TGCAGCGTTGAAGCGGGATTTACAGGGTGGACTGAAGCTTTCTTT. The chain links TRBV29-1 to TRBJ1-1, with D tentatively TRBD1 (6 bases). Germline V gene data show CDR1 as SQVTM and CDR2 as ANQGSEA. This CDR3 is built from 15 residues. Deletions cut 1 base from V and 5 bases from J, with 17 bases between.

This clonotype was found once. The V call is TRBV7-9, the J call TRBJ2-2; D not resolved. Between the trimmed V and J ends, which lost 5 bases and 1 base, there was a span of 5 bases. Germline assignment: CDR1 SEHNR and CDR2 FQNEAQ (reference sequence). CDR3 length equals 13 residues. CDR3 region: CASSRMNTGELFF. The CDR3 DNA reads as TGTGCCAGCAGCCGAATGAACACCGGGGAGCTGTTTTTT.

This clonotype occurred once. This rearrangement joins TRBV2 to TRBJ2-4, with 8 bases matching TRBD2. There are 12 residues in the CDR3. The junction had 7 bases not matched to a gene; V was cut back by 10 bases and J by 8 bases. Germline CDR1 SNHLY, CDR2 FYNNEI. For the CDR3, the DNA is TGTGCCACCTACGGGACTAGTGACATTCAGTACTTC. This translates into CATYGTSDIQYF.

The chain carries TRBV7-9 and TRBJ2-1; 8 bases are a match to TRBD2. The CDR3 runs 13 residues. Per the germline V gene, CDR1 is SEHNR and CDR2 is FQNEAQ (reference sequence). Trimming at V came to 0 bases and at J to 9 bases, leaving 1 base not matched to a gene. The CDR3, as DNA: TGTGCCAGCAGCTTAGCAGCGGGAGTTGAGCAGTTCTTC. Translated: CASSLAAGVEQFF.

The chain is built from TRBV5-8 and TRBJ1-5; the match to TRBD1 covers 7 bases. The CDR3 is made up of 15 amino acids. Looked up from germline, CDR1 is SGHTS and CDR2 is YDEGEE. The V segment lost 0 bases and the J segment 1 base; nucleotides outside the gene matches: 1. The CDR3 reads CASSLGQGSNQPQHF. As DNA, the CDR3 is TGTGCCAGCAGCTTGGGACAGGGAAGCAATCAGCCCCAGCATTTT.

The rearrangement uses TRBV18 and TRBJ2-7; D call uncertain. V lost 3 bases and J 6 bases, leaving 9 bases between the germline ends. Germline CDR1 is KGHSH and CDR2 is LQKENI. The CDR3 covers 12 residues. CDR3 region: CASSPGGSEQYF. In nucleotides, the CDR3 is TGTGCCAGCTCACCGGGCGGCTCCGAGCAGTACTTC.

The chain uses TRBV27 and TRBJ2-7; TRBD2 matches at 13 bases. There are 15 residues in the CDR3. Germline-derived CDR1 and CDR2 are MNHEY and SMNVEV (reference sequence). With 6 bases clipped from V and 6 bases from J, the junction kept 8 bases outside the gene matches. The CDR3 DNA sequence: TGTGCCAGCAGCGGACTAGCGGGAGCCGCGGGCGAGCAGTACTTC. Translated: CASSGLAGAAGEQYF.

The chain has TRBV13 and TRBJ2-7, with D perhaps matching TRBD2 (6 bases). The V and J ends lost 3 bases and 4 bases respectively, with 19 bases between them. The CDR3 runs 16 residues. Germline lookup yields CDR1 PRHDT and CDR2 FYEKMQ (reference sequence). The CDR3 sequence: CASSLGASGGGYEQYF. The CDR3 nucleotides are TGTGCCAGCAGCTTGGGAGCTAGTGGGGGAGGATACGAGCAGTACTTC.

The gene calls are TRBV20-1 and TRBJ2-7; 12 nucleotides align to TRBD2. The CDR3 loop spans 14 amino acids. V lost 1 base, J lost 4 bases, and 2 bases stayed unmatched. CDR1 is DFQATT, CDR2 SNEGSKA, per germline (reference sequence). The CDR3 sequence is CSARGLAGVYEQYF. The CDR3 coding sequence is TGCAGTGCTAGAGGACTAGCGGGAGTGTACGAGCAGTACTTC.

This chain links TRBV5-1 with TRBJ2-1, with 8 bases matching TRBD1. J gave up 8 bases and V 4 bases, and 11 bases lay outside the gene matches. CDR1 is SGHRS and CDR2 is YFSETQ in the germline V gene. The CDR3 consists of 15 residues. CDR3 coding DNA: TGCGCCAGCAGCCCAAATACTCAGGGGGCGGATGAGCAGTTCTTC. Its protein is CASSPNTQGADEQFF.

CDR3 nucleotides: TGTGCCGCCGGGGGGAGGATGGAGGGCTACACCTTC. Its protein is CAAGGRMEGYTF. The rearrangement links TRBV10-3 to TRBJ1-2; D possibly corresponds to TRBD1 (5 bases). This CDR3 contains 12 residues. V dropped 11 bases and J dropped 8 bases, with 18 bases sitting between them. The germline V gene has CDR1 ENHRY and CDR2 SYGVKD.

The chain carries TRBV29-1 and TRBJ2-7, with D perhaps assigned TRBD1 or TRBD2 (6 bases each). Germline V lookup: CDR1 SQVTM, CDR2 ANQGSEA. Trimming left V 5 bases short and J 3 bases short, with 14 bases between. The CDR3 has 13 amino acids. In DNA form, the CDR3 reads TGCAGCGTTCTTGGAGGAGGGGGCTACGAGCAGTACTTC. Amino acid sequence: CSVLGGGGYEQYF.

The CDR3: CASVYRARGEQYF. CDR3 coding DNA: TGTGCCAGCGTATACCGGGCCAGAGGGGAGCAGTACTTC. The chain recombines TRBV2 with TRBJ2-7; D is perhaps TRBD2 (5 bases). The length of the CDR3 is 13 residues. Deletions cut 8 bases from V and 7 bases from J, with 18 bases between. CDR1 is SNHLY and CDR2 is FYNNEI in the germline V gene.

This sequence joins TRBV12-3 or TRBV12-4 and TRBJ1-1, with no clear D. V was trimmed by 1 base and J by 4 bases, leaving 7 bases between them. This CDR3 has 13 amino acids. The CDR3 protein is CASSLGGVTEAFF. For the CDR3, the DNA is TGTGCCAGCAGTTTAGGCGGGGTCACTGAAGCTTTCTTT.

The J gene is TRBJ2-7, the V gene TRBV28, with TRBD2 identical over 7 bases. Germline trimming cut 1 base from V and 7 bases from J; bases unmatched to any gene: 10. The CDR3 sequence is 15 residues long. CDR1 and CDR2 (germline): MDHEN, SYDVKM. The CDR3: CASSLYVAGTLEQYF. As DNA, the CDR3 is TGTGCCAGCAGTTTATACGTAGCGGGCACTCTAGAGCAGTACTTC.

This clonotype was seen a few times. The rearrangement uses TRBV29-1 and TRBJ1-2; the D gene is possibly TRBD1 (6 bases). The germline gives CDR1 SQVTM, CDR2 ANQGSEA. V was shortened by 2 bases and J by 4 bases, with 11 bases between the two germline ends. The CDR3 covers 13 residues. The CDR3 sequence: CSVETGPRYGYTF. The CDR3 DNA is TGCAGCGTTGAAACAGGGCCGCGCTATGGCTACACCTTC.